This TCR beta chain comes out of a study of blood T cell repertoires in COVID-19. Per the original methods: Counts of nucleated cells, estimated from reference gene primer amplification, were obtained. The method was immunoSEQ multiplex PCR; TCRdb's version includes in-frame clones alone and lacks a portion of them. V, J and clone size derive from that table, while D and trimming were established from the DNA sequence. The repertoire consists of around 430,000 clones, with 88% occurring once and the leading ten covering around 12%. Patients at the Seattle site were enrolled during active infection and followed longitudinally. The CDR3 sequence is 13 residues long. CDR1 is SNHLY and CDR2 is FYNNEI in the germline V gene. V lost 8 bases and J lost 0, with 10 bases in between.

Sequencing was performed on peripheral blood. The TCR originated in a woman aged 45-60 years with COVID-19, enrolled during active disease. This rearrangement joins TRBV2 to TRBJ2-5; no clear D. DNA for the CDR3: TGTGCCAGCCGTTTGGAGTACCAAGAGACCCAGTACTTC. As protein: CASRLEYQETQYF.